Shown below are 10 T cell receptor beta chains from a single sample sequenced in a study of T cell repertoires in aging, cancer and after chemotherapy (dated by TCRdb to between 2017 and 2020). TCR beta rearrangements were amplified from genomic DNA extracted from peripheral blood rather than from sorted cells or RNA. TCRdb shows the sequencer as Illumina MiSeq. Using a mixed TRB-A/B primer pool, multiplex touch-down PCR amplified rearranged TRB sequences covering the V, D and J segments. The public reads were run again by TCRdb, first through fastp at Q25 and then through MiXCR, and only productive beta chains were kept. Each record represents a unique CDR3 protein, reported with the most common genes and DNA among its rows. Recorded for this sample are thousands of distinct CDR3 sequences; under 30% of them occurred a single time. In total, the top ten clones hold 30% to 45% of the sample. Sequencing was performed on blood. These TCRs come from a human donor with a solid tumor.

By frequency in the sample, this clonotype is large (0.1 to 1%). The rearrangement links TRBV29-1 to TRBJ2-1; no clear D. Germline-derived CDR1 and CDR2 are SQVTM and ANQGSEA. V was cut by 6 bases and J by 15 bases, with 9 bases left in between. The CDR3 is 8 residues long. Here the CDR3 DNA reads TGCAGCGTGACAAAGGGGTTCTTC. Encoded protein: CSVTKGFF.

In its sample, this clonotype ranks as medium-sized. This chain uses TRBV7-6 with TRBJ2-2, with a possible D match to TRBD1 (6 bases). Between the trimmed V and J ends, which lost 1 base and 6 bases, there was a span of 21 bases. This CDR3 is built from 18 residues. The germline V gene has CDR1 SGHVS and CDR2 FNYEAQ. In DNA form, the CDR3 reads TGTGCCAGCAGCTTAGGAAGTACAGGGAGAATTGGCGCCGGGGAGCTGTTTTTT. It translates to CASSLGSTGRIGAGELFF.

As to this clonotype: A read error may explain this, as a much larger clone is one base away. The chain carries TRBV20-1 and TRBJ2-1, with 7 bases that match TRBD2. The CDR3 extends over 16 amino acids. Germline CDR1 reads DFQATT; CDR2 reads SNEGSKA (reference sequence). J was trimmed by 4 bases and V by 3 bases; bases with no gene match: 12. CDR3 protein: CSASAPSGGVYNEQFF. DNA for the CDR3: TGCAGTGCTAGCGCGCCTAGCGGAGGGGTTTACAATGAGCAGTTCTTC.

This clonotype is medium-sized by share. V gene TRBV6-1 combines with J gene TRBJ1-4, with D perhaps matching TRBD1 (5 bases). CDR1 and CDR2 from the germline V gene are MNHNS and SASEGT. The V and J ends lost 3 bases and 1 base respectively, with 9 bases between them. The CDR3 is 15 amino acids. The CDR3 sequence: CASSDYGGTNEKLFF. In nucleotides, the CDR3 is TGTGCCAGCAGTGATTACGGGGGAACTAATGAAAAACTGTTTTTT.

This clonotype was detected a few times. The chain couples TRBV5-1 to TRBJ1-5; D is possibly TRBD1 (6 bases). The CDR3 consists of 14 residues. V was pared by 8 bases and J by 5 bases, with 17 bases between. Germline V gene data show CDR1 as SGHRS and CDR2 as YFSETQ. CDR3 DNA sequence: TGCGCCAGTTCGACCGGGACACCAGATCAGCCCCAGCATTTT. Translated: CASSTGTPDQPQHF.

On this clonotype: Mismatch with germline at one junction end may stem from a read error. The CDR3 sequence: CASSGGGGGYGGYTF. The CDR3 nucleotides are TGTGCCAGCAGTGGGGGTGGAGGGGGTTACGGTGGCTACACCTTC. V gene TRBV10-3 combines with J gene TRBJ1-2; D may be TRBD1 (6 bases). CDR1 and CDR2 from the germline V gene are ENHRY and SYGVKD. There are 15 residues in the CDR3.

This clonotype is deemed medium-sized. This sequence joins TRBV11-2 and TRBJ2-2; the D is unclear. Germline values: CDR1 SGHAT, CDR2 FQNNGV. The CDR3 extends over 15 amino acids. V lost 1 base to trimming and J lost 2 bases, with 8 bases between them. The DNA of the CDR3 is TGTGCCAGCAGCTTAGGCATGGGAAACACCGGGGAGCTGTTTTTT. As protein: CASSLGMGNTGELFF.

By share, this clonotype ranks as medium-sized. The chain links TRBV20-1 to TRBJ2-1; D is ambiguous. V was shortened by 0 bases and J by 4 bases, with 13 bases between the two germline ends. CDR1 is DFQATT and CDR2 is SNEGSKA in the germline V gene (reference sequence). This CDR3 has 15 residues. CDR3 in amino acids: CSARDPTSAYNEQFF. The CDR3 DNA sequence: TGCAGTGCTAGAGACCCCACTTCGGCGTACAATGAGCAGTTCTTC.

This clonotype is categorized as medium-sized (0.01 to 0.1%). V usage is TRBV19 and J usage is TRBJ1-5; D call uncertain. V was cut by 1 base and J by 5 bases, with 9 bases left in between. The CDR3 loop spans 14 amino acids. Germline values: CDR1 LNHDA, CDR2 SQIVND (reference sequence). The CDR3 loop is CASSIGHLYQPQHF. The CDR3 nucleotides read TGTGCCAGTAGTATAGGGCACCTCTATCAGCCCCAGCATTTT.

Judged by abundance, this clonotype is medium-sized. The chain links TRBV12-3 or TRBV12-4 to TRBJ2-3, with no clear D. Deletions cut 6 bases from V and 9 bases from J, with 16 bases between. This CDR3 contains 13 residues. In nucleotides, the CDR3 is TGTGCCAGCAGCTATAACTCGGGTACCACGCAGTATTTT. Translated: CASSYNSGTTQYF.